Sequencing of this T cell receptor beta chain was carried out in a study of metastatic and nonmetastatic thyroid tumors (dated by TCRdb to 2019 to 2021). About the investigation overall: The researchers compared repertoires between peripheral blood samples and tumor or nodule tissue samples from patients with malignant or benign thyroid disease. General conclusions and limits of the study: In both blood and tumor samples, TCR beta diversity was reported to be significantly higher in malignant tumors than in benign nodules.

This clone occurred many times. There is no known antigen for this receptor. No per-base quality is available; no much larger clone lies one base away. No patient had received any treatment before thyroid surgery. Patient clinical samples collected from about 2011 to 2019 were retrospectively analysed using T-cell receptor beta sequencing. Sequences WSHSY (CDR1) and SAAADI (CDR2) are obtained from the germline V gene. The CDR3 spans 14 residues, from the cysteine through the phenylalanine. Solely the CDR3 DNA is kept, with 42 bases framed from the first base. V is cut back by 6 bases and J by 0 bases, with 1 base in the junction unmatched. The method behind the library was PCR. Sequencing relied on an Illumina HiSeq 4000. High-throughput sequencing was used to profile the CDR3 region of the TCR beta-chain in every patient. The study's own analysis went as follows. A classifier to discriminate distant-metastatic papillary thyroid cancer patients was built from CDR3 differences across clinicopathological groups. Repertoire diversity was assessed with the Shannon index, and tumor-blood repertoire similarity with the Morisita-Horn index. TCRdb reran the public reads through fastp at Q25 and MiXCR, keeping productive beta chains. The V and J calls reflect TCRdb's pipeline rather than the authors' work. The sample table lists 30,000 to 35,000 clones, about 16% of them with a count of one. Together, the top ten hold 3.4% of the sample.

The sequenced sample consisted of blood. The sequence joins TRBV10-2 to TRBJ2-2, with 7 junctional bases fitting TRBD2. The sequence was obtained from a female donor with papillary thyroid cancer or a benign thyroid nodule (not recorded which). Some clones in this sample may be carry-over from other donors' samples. For the CDR3, the sequence is CASRREPNTGELFF. The sequenced DNA is TGCGCCAGCAGGCGGGAGCCGAACACCGGGGAGCTGTTTTTT.